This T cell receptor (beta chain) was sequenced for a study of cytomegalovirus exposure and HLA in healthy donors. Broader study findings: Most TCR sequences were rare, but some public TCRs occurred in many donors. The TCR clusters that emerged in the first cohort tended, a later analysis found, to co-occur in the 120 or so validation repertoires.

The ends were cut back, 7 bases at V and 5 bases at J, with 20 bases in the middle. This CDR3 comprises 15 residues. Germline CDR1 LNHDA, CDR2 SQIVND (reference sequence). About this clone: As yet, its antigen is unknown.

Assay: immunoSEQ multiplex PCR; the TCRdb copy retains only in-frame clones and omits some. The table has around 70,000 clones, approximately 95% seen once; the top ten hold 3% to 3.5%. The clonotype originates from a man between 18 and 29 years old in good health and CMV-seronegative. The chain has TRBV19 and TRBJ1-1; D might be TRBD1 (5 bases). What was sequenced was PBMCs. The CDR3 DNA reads TGTGCCAGTAACGGGCCCTCCCCGGGGGGTACTGAAGCTTTCTTT. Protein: CASNGPSPGGTEAFF.